This T cell receptor (beta chain) was profiled in a study of blood T cells in healthy people across ages. Study information: Capture by template switching was about one barcoded beta molecule per two T cells.

This clonotype came up once. As yet, its antigen is unknown. The germline V and J ends were trimmed by 2 bases and 7 bases, with 16 bases remaining between them. The CDR3 totals 15 residues. The germline CDR1 and CDR2 sequences are SGHVS and FQNEAQ. PCR was performed a second time for about 6 to 12 cycles using a sample-barcoded 5' primer and a J-beta primer mix. TCRdb reprocessed the 5' RACE reads with MiXCR, giving one entry per CDR3 protein. The table records around 2 million distinct CDR3 sequences, roughly two fifths of them present only once. Sample donors were healthy Caucasian individuals that came from Russia, aged roughly 6 to 100. The study isolated at least 6 million PBMCs from each sample. General observations from the study: Because sorting was not performed, PBMCs prevented conclusive naive versus antigen-experienced comparison.

The sequence was obtained from a human donor in good health. The chain combines TRBV7-8 with TRBJ2-3; D not certain. The sequencing input was blood. The CDR3 DNA reads as TGTGCCAGCAGCTTATCAAGCCAGGTCGGGCATACGCAGTATTTT. It translates to CASSLSSQVGHTQYF.